The sequence of this T cell receptor beta chain was determined in a study of T cell repertoires in cytomegalovirus infection (dated 2019 in TCRdb). Background on the whole study: The HLA type of each donor mattered for the analysis, because public TCR beta signatures pointed to carriage of CMV infection along with the matching HLA type.

At least ten counts were recorded for this clonotype. The antigen it recognizes is unknown. No base quality information exists; no much larger clone differs at one position. TCRdb names Illumina HiSeq 1500 as the instrument used. Starting from the raw public reads, TCRdb applied fastp trimming at Q25, assembled clones with MiXCR and retained in-frame beta chains. Every distinct CDR3 protein forms one entry, paired with its most common genes and DNA. In this sample the table shows approximately 200,000 distinct CDR3 sequences, 20% to 25% of which occur a single time. About 20% of the sample belongs to the ten largest clones. Including cysteine and phenylalanine, the CDR3 has 13 amino acids. Only the CDR3 part of the read is kept: 39 bases, read in frame from the first base. A distance of 11 bases separates the germline ends of V and J, which lose 5 bases and 6 bases respectively. Broad study findings and their caveats: The ex vivo response was dominated by HLA-C-restricted CMV-specific TCR beta clonotypes, which also provided the single most frequent clonotype in two of eight donors. In both this cohort and an independent roughly 400-donor cohort, the cumulative frequency of public TCR beta family members distinguished carriers of CMV infection plus the relevant HLA type.

This sequence originates from a human donor in good health (CMV status not recorded). Some clones in this sample may be carry-over from other donors' samples. What was sequenced was CD8+ T cells from PBMCs. Recombination joined TRBV12-3 or TRBV12-4 with TRBJ2-1; the D call is tentative, TRBD1 or TRBD2, as each matches 5 bases. The CDR3 region: CASSTGTPNEQFF. The nucleotide sequence is TGTGCCAGCAGTACCGGGACCCCCAATGAGCAGTTCTTC.